A single sample gave rise to the 14 T cell receptor beta chains below, sequenced in a study of CD8 T cells in ankylosing spondylitis. TCRdb reprocessed the 5' RACE reads via MiXCR and lists one record per CDR3 protein. The sample contains 250,000 or so distinct CDR3 sequences, over 8.5% of which appear only once. Sequencing used blood, either unsorted or a sorted T cell fraction (not recorded which). Receptors were obtained from a male donor with ankylosing spondylitis or in good health (not recorded which).

This clonotype was detected many times. The chain couples TRBV10-3 to TRBJ1-3; D gene unclear. V was pared by 8 bases and J by 3 bases, with 8 bases between. Germline V CDR1 and CDR2: ENHRY, SYGVKD. The CDR3 consists of 12 residues. Written as DNA, the CDR3 is TGTGCCATCGGGTCCCTTGGAAACACCATATATTTT. This sequence encodes CAIGSLGNTIYF.

Ten or more counts support this clonotype. The chain joins TRBV5-5 to TRBJ1-1; D is unresolved. V was trimmed by 6 bases and J by 3 bases, leaving 15 bases between them. Germline values: CDR1 SGHKS, CDR2 YYEKEE (reference sequence). The CDR3 runs 14 residues. The CDR3, as DNA: TGTGCCAGCACCCTCTGGGTGTTAGACACTGAAGCTTTCTTT. It is translated as CASTLWVLDTEAFF. The whole variable domain, filled in from reference TRBV5-5 and TRBJ1-1, reads DAGVTQSPTHLIKTRGQQVTLRCSPISGHKSVSWYQQVLGQGPQFIFQYYEKEERGRGNFPDRFSARQFPNYSSELNVNALLLGDSALYLCASTLWVLDTEAFFGQGTRLTVV.

This clonotype was observed a few times. The chain joins TRBV20-1 to TRBJ2-3; TRBD2 might be the D (6 bases). The CDR3 is 13 amino acids. The germline V gene has CDR1 DFQATT and CDR2 SNEGSKA (reference sequence). V shed 0 bases and J shed 10 bases, with 14 bases lying between them. CDR3 sequence (DNA): TGCAGTGCTAGAGATCGGGGTGGGAGGCCGCAGTATTTT. Protein product: CSARDRGGRPQYF.

The CDR3 DNA sequence: TGTGCCAGCAGACAGGACAGGGCGAACACCGGGGAGCTGTTTTTT. This gives the protein CASRQDRANTGELFF. This sequence joins TRBV28 and TRBJ2-2, with 8 bases identical to TRBD1. V lost 6 bases to trimming and J lost 0 bases; unmatched junction nucleotides: 3. CDR1 is MDHEN, CDR2 SYDVKM, per germline. The CDR3 runs to 15 residues. The full variable domain, its missing parts supplied by reference TRBV28 and TRBJ2-2, is DVKVTQSSRYLVKRTGEKVFLECVQDMDHENMFWYRQDPGLGLRLIYFSYDVKMKEKGDIPEGYSVSREKKERFSLILESASTNQTSMYLCASRQDRANTGELFFGEGSRLTVL.

This clonotype was seen a handful of times. CDR3 loop: CASSLGTGSVGGYTF. The CDR3 nucleotides read TGCGCCAGCAGCCTGGGGACAGGGTCTGTTGGTGGCTACACCTTC. V usage is TRBV5-1 and J usage is TRBJ1-2; 9 positions agree with TRBD1. The CDR3 spans 15 residues. Germline V lookup: CDR1 SGHRS, CDR2 YFSETQ. The junction had 11 bases not matched to a gene; V was cut back by 4 bases and J by 7 bases.

This clonotype was seen a handful of times. This chain joins TRBV16 and TRBJ2-7; TRBD1 aligns across 8 bases. This CDR3 spans 14 amino acids. The germline gives CDR1 KGHSY, CDR2 FQNENV. After removal of 4 bases from V and 7 bases from J, the junction contained 9 bases not matched to a gene. The CDR3 coding sequence is TGTGCCAGCAGCCCGGACAGGGATCTATATGAGCAGTACTTC. This sequence encodes CASSPDRDLYEQYF.

Many counts were recorded for this clonotype. The V call is TRBV5-1, the J call TRBJ1-1; D unclear. The CDR3 consists of 17 residues. Germline V gives CDR1 SGHRS, CDR2 YFSETQ. Trimming pared 1 base from V and 2 bases from J, leaving 18 bases between. The DNA of the CDR3 is TGCGCCAGCAGCTTGAGCAACTTACAAGGGATTAACACTGAAGCTTTCTTT. Translated, it gives CASSLSNLQGINTEAFF.

This clonotype was counted at least ten times. This chain uses TRBV9 with TRBJ2-1; possible D gene TRBD1, 5 bases. Germline V CDR1 and CDR2: SGDLS, YYNGEE. The V end was cut by 0 bases, the J end by 4 bases, with 11 bases between. The CDR3 covers 15 residues. CDR3 region: CASSVAGQGYNEQFF. The DNA for the CDR3 is TGTGCCAGCAGCGTAGCTGGGCAGGGTTACAATGAGCAGTTCTTC.

This clonotype has just one count. This may stem from a read error, because a much larger clone lies one nucleotide away. The chain has TRBV5-1 and TRBJ2-5; TRBD1 might be the D (6 bases). CDR1 is SGHRS and CDR2 is YFSETQ in the germline V gene. The CDR3 has 15 residues. Trimming took off 0 bases at V and 4 bases at J, with 13 bases between the two ends. CDR3 region: CASSLEQGTGETQYF. CDR3 nucleotides: TGCGCCAGCAGCTTGGAGCAGGGGACGGGAGAGACCCAGTACTTC.

This clonotype was counted at least ten times. The chain uses TRBV12-3 or TRBV12-4 and TRBJ1-5; D is uncertain. The V end was cut by 2 bases, the J end by 4 bases, with 12 bases between. The CDR3 is 15 residues long. CDR3 in amino acids: CASSLSSRGNQPQHF. In nucleotides, the CDR3 is TGTGCCAGCAGTTTAAGCTCCAGAGGAAATCAGCCCCAGCATTTT.

This clonotype was seen only a few times. The genes are TRBV7-7 and TRBJ2-3; 9 bases align to TRBD1. The J segment lost 2 bases and the V segment lost 1 base, leaving 1 base of the junction unmatched. The CDR3 loop spans 15 amino acids. Looked up from germline, CDR1 is SSHAT and CDR2 is FNYEAQ (reference sequence). The CDR3 DNA follows: TGTGCCAGCAGCTTAGGGACAGGGGTCACAGATACGCAGTATTTT. Amino acid sequence: CASSLGTGVTDTQYF.

The chain employs TRBV28 and TRBJ2-5; no clear D. The CDR3 totals 15 residues. Per germline, CDR1 MDHEN and CDR2 SYDVKM. V was shortened by 4 bases and J by 2 bases, with 14 bases between the two germline ends. CDR3 coding DNA: TGTGCCAGCAGTTCTTGGGGTGCGGTTCAAGAGACCCAGTACTTC. Protein: CASSSWGAVQETQYF.

This clonotype was found many times. The chain combines TRBV28 with TRBJ2-1, with 7 positions matching TRBD2. Germline values: CDR1 MDHEN, CDR2 SYDVKM. The CDR3 consists of 12 residues. V lost 7 bases and J lost 10; bases outside the gene matches: 7. The chain's CDR3 is CASKSAGVEQFF. The CDR3 nucleotides read TGTGCCAGCAAGTCGGCGGGAGTGGAGCAGTTCTTC. The full variable domain, with the rest looked up from reference TRBV28 and TRBJ2-1, is DVKVTQSSRYLVKRTGEKVFLECVQDMDHENMFWYRQDPGLGLRLIYFSYDVKMKEKGDIPEGYSVSREKKERFSLILESASTNQTSMYLCASKSAGVEQFFGPGTRLTVL.

This clonotype was seen a handful of times. As DNA, the CDR3 is TGTGCCAGCAGCTTAGCCGGCAGCAACAATGAGCAGTTCTTC. It codes for CASSLAGSNNEQFF. This chain uses TRBV11-3 with TRBJ2-1; D remains unclear. Trimming shortened V by 1 base and J by 5 bases, and 9 bases separated the two germline ends. This CDR3 region has 14 residues. Looked up from germline, CDR1 is SGHNT and CDR2 is YENEEA.